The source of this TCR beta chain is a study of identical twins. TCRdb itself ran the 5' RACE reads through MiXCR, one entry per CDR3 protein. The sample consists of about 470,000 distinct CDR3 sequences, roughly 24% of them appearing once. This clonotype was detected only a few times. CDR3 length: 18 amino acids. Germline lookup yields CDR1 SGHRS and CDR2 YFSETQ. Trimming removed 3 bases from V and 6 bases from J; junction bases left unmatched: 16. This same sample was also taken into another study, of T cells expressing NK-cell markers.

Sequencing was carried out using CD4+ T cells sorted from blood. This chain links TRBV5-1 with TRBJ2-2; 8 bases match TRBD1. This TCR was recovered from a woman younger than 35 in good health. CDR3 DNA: TGCGCCAGCAGCTCTACTCAGGGACAGGTCCGACGGTCCGGGGAGCTGTTTTTT. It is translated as CASSSTQGQVRRSGELFF.